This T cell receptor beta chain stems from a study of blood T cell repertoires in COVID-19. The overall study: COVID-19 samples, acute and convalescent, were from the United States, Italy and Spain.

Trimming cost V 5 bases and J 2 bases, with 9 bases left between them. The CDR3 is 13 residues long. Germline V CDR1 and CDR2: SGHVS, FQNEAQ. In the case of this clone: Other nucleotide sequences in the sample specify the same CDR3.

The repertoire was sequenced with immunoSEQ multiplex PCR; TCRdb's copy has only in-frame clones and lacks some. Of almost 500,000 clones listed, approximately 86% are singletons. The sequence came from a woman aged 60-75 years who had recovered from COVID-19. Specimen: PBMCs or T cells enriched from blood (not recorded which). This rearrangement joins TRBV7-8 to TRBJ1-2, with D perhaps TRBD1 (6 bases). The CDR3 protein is CASSPDRNYGYTF. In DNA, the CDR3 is TGTGCCAGCAGCCCAGACAGGAACTATGGCTACACCTTC.